The entry that follows covers one T cell receptor beta chain sequence. At one end the junction does not follow the germline gene, possibly because of a read error. The entry originates in a study of shared clonotypes between healthy human individuals. Sequenced by immunoSEQ multiplex PCR; TCRdb stores in-frame clones only, minus some. Seen here are over 150,000 clones, approximately 62% observed once, and the top ten hold 8% to 13%. Germline V CDR1 and CDR2: LGHNA, YNFKEQ. CDR3 size: 13 residues. The clonotype originates from a man aged 25-45 years in good health. The sample taken for sequencing was memory CD4+ T cells sorted from blood. Subset denoted: CD45RA-negative fraction. The rearrangement uses TRBV4-2 and TRBJ1-1, with D tentatively TRBD1 (5 bases). For the CDR3, the DNA is TGTGCCAGCAGCCAATCAGGGAACAGTGAAGCTTTCTTT. This codes for CASSQSGNSEAFF.